This T cell receptor (beta chain) was identified during a study of cytomegalovirus exposure and HLA in healthy donors. Whole-study findings and limits: When presence/absence was analysed, sequencing depth was taken to be roughly uniform across donors. With high specificity and sensitivity, the classifier reportedly diagnosed cytomegalovirus status. Further analysis, carried out later, found HLA-associated TCR beta chains more clonally expanded than equally common other chains.

60 Vbeta and 13 Jbeta primers were used in PCR. Clones were read by immunoSEQ multiplex PCR, and TCRdb kept only the in-frame ones, dropping some. The table has some 130,000 clones, 77% seen once. CDR1 and CDR2 from the germline V gene are SGHDT and YYEEEE. The V end was cut by 4 bases, the J end by 5 bases, with 11 bases between. CDR3 length equals 13 residues. Of note for this clone: The antigen remains undetermined.

The chain links TRBV5-6 to TRBJ2-3, with D possibly TRBD1 on 5 matching bases. The TCR originated in a male donor in good health and CMV-seropositive. Sequenced material: PBMCs. This chain's CDR3 is CASSPGSGDTQYF. The CDR3 DNA reads as TGTGCCAGCAGCCCAGGGTCCGGAGATACGCAGTATTTT.